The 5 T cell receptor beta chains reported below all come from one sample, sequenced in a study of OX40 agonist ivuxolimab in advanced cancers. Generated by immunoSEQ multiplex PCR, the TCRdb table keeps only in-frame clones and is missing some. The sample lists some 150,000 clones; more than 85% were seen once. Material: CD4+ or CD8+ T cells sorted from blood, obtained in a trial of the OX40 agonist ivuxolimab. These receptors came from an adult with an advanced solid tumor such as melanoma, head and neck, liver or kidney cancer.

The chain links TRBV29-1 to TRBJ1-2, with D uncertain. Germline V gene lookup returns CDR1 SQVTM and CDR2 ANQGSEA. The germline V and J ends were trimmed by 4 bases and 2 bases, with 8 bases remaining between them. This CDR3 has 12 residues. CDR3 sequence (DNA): TGCAGCGTTGCAGGCGCGAACTATGGCTACACCTTC. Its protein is CSVAGANYGYTF.

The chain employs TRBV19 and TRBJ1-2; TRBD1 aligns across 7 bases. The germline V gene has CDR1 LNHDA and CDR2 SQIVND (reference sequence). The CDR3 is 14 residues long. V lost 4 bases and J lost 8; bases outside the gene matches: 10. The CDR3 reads CASSTMDRSDGYTF. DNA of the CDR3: TGTGCCAGTAGTACTATGGACAGGTCGGACGGCTACACCTTC.

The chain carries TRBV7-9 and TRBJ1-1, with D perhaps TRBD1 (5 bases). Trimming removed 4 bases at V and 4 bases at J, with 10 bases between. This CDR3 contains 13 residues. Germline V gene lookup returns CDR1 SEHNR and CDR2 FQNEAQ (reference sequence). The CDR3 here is CASSSSGRTEAFF. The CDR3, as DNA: TGTGCCAGCAGCTCCTCGGGGCGCACTGAAGCTTTCTTT.

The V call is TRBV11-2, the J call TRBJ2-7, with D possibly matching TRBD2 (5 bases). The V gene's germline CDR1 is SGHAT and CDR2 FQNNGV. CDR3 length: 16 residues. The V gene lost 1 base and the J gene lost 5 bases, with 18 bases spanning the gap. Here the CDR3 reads CASSLGGAGIGHEQYF. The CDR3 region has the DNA TGTGCCAGCAGCTTAGGGGGAGCAGGTATCGGCCACGAGCAGTACTTC.

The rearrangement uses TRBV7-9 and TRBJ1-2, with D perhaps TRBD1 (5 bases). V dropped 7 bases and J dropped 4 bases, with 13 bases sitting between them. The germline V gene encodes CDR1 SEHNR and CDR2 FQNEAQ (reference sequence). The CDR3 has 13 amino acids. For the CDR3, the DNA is TGTGCCAGCACCCTCTGGGGGGGCTATGGCTACACCTTC. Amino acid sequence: CASTLWGGYGYTF.